This TCR beta chain was retrieved from a study of blood T cell repertoires in COVID-19. Study-level background: Spain, Italy and the United States supplied samples that represented acute and convalescent COVID-19. T cells, B-cell-depleted T cells, or PBMCs supplied cDNA or gDNA.

The CDR3 extends over 13 amino acids. Germline-derived CDR1 and CDR2 are MGHRA and YSYEKL. The V end lost 4 bases, the J end lost 4 bases, and 10 bases lay between the germline ends. Original handling: Reference gene primer amplification gave estimated nucleated cell counts. The data were produced by immunoSEQ multiplex PCR, yet TCRdb's version contains in-frame clones alone and is incomplete. V and J calls and clone size are copied from that table; D and trimming were computed from the DNA. The table includes 350,000 to 450,000 clones, roughly 85% detected once. The sequenced sample was peripheral blood. The clonotype comes from a woman under 30 with acute or convalescent COVID-19. This sequence joins TRBV4-1 and TRBJ1-2; tentative D call: TRBD1 (6 bases). CDR3 coding DNA: TGCGCCAGCAGCCTACAGGGCGCCTATGGCTACACCTTC. Translation: CASSLQGAYGYTF.